This is a list of T cell receptor beta chains from one sample in a study of blood T cell repertoires in COVID-19. TCRdb keeps only in-frame clones here, not all; method: immunoSEQ multiplex PCR. The profile shows 150,000 to 200,000 clones, around 85% of them singletons. The sequencing input was peripheral blood. The receptors were sampled from a man in his sixties or seventies with active or convalescent COVID-19. The CDR3 runs from the conserved cysteine through the conserved F or W. A D gene is named only where the DNA matches it firmly. Size is omitted from some rows. Given values are once, few, many or a class for expanded clones.

abundance	v_gene	d_gene	j_gene	CDR3nt	CDR3aa
NA	TRBV2	TRBD2	TRBJ2-1	TGTGCCAGCAGTGTTACTAGCGGGACCTACAATGAGCAGTTCTTC	CASSVTSGTYNEQFF
NA	TRBV15	TRBD1	TRBJ2-6	TGTGCCACCAGCAGAGATACAGGGGTCCTATCTGGGGCCAACGTCCTGACTTTC	CATSRDTGVLSGANVLTF
NA	TRBV30	TRBD2	TRBJ2-2	TGTGCCTGGAGTCGGGGGGGGCCTCAAACCGGGGAGCTGTTTTTT	CAWSRGGPQTGELFF
once	TRBV7-2	TRBD1	TRBJ1-3	TGTGCCAGCAGCTTAGGGACGAGGGGGCAGAGCTCTGGAAACACCATATATTTT	CASSLGTRGQSSGNTIYF
NA	TRBV19	TRBD2	TRBJ2-1	TGTGCCAGTAGTATAGAGGGACTAGCGGACAATGAGCAGTTCTTC	CASSIEGLADNEQFF
NA	TRBV13	NA	TRBJ1-2	TGTGCCAGCAGCATCGGAGGGGCGCCTGACTATGGCTACACCTTC	CASSIGGAPDYGYTF
NA	TRBV28	NA	TRBJ2-3	TGTGCCAGCAGTTTACAGTCTGCTAGCACAGATACGCAGTATTTT	CASSLQSASTDTQYF
NA	TRBV19	TRBD1	TRBJ1-1	TGTGCCAGTAGTGTATCACAGGGGGCGAGGACTGAAGCTTTCTTT	CASSVSQGARTEAFF
NA	TRBV28	NA	TRBJ2-7	TGTGCCAGCAGCCCGCCCACGGGGGGCCGAGGCGAGCAGTACTTC	CASSPPTGGRGEQYF
NA	TRBV7-9	TRBD1	TRBJ1-2	TGTGCCAGCAGCCCCTCAACAGGGGGTGGCGGGGGCTACACCTTC	CASSPSTGGGGGYTF
NA	TRBV29-1	NA	TRBJ1-1	TGCAGCGTTGAAGGATCGGCGGTGAACACTGAAGCTTTCTTT	CSVEGSAVNTEAFF
many	TRBV18	TRBD1	TRBJ1-5	TGTGCCAGCTCATCGACAGGGGAGCATGGCAATCAGCCCCAGCATTTT	CASSSTGEHGNQPQHF
NA	TRBV5-1	NA	TRBJ2-3	TGCGCCAGCACCGCTGGGGGTGGCGGGACCCCAGATACGCAGTATTTT	CASTAGGGGTPDTQYF
NA	TRBV24-1	TRBD1	TRBJ1-5	TGTGCCACCAGGGGACAGTCCAATCAGCCCCAGCATTTT	CATRGQSNQPQHF
NA	TRBV7-9	NA	TRBJ1-1	TGTGCCAGCAGCTTAAACTCTGGGGCCGCTGAAGCTTTCTTT	CASSLNSGAAEAFF
NA	TRBV28	TRBD2	TRBJ2-7	TGTGCCAGCAGTTCCTTGGCGGGAGGTCTTTTTAGCTCCTACGAGCAGTACTTC	CASSSLAGGLFSSYEQYF
once	TRBV2	TRBD1	TRBJ1-2	TGTGCCAGCAGCGGACAGGTGGAGGATGGCTACACCTTC	CASSGQVEDGYTF
NA	TRBV5-1	NA	TRBJ1-5	TGCGCCAGCAGCTTGAACTCAGCCCGGGGTCAGCCCCAGCATTTT	CASSLNSARGQPQHF
NA	TRBV6-2/TRBV6-3	NA	TRBJ1-5	TGTGCCAGCAGCCAGTGGGAGAATACCAATCAGCCCCAGCATTTT	CASSQWENTNQPQHF
NA	TRBV10-3	NA	TRBJ2-7	TGTGCCATCAGTGAGTCCGGAGGGAGGATCGGGTGCGAGCAGTACTTC	CAISESGGRIGCEQYF
NA	TRBV12-3/TRBV12-4	TRBD1	TRBJ2-4	TGTGCCACCTCCCGACAGGGTCTAGACATTCAGTACTTC	CATSRQGLDIQYF
NA	TRBV7-7	TRBD1	TRBJ2-5	TGTGCCAGCAGCCCCGACAGGGGGCAGGAGACCCAGTACTTC	CASSPDRGQETQYF
NA	TRBV4-1	TRBD2	TRBJ2-5	TGCGCCAGCAGCCCGCAGGGGGCCAGAGGACTAGCGGGAGTGGGCACCCAAGAGACCCAGTACTTC	CASSPQGARGLAGVGTQETQYF
NA	TRBV5-1	TRBD1	TRBJ1-1	TGCGCCAGCAGCTTGGTACCAGGGGGCAACACTGAAGCTTTCTTT	CASSLVPGGNTEAFF
NA	TRBV7-2	TRBD2	TRBJ2-7	TGTGCCAGCAGCTTAGCGGTAGCGGGGGGATACGAGCAGTACTTC	CASSLAVAGGYEQYF
NA	TRBV6-5	NA	TRBJ1-4	TGTGCCAGCAGCCCAGACAGTCTGCGCGGTGGGAAACTGTTTTTT	CASSPDSLRGGKLFF
NA	TRBV2	TRBD1	TRBJ1-2	TGTGCCAGCAGGGACAGGTTCGACTATGGCTACACCTTC	CASRDRFDYGYTF
NA	TRBV5-1	TRBD1	TRBJ2-7	TGCGCCAGCAGCTCGCCGGTGGGACAGTCATTCTCCTACGAGCAGTACTTC	CASSSPVGQSFSYEQYF
few	TRBV6-5	NA	TRBJ1-3	TGTGCCAGCAGTTACGGGGGCCCCGGAAACACCATATATTTT	CASSYGGPGNTIYF
few	TRBV3-1/TRBV3-2	NA	TRBJ1-1	TGTGCCAGCAGCCAAGATCGTGTAGGAGACACTGAAGCTTTCTTT	CASSQDRVGDTEAFF
NA	TRBV4-3	NA	TRBJ1-4	TGCGCCAGCAGCCTCTACGGACAACCAACTAATGAAAAACTGTTTTTT	CASSLYGQPTNEKLFF
NA	TRBV5-1	TRBD1	TRBJ2-7	TGCGCCAGCAGCTTGTCTATTAGGGACAGTACCTACGAGCAGTACTTC	CASSLSIRDSTYEQYF